The 10 T cell receptor beta chains below come from one sample, sequenced in a study of blood T cell repertoires in COVID-19. Generated by immunoSEQ multiplex PCR, the TCRdb table keeps only in-frame clones and is missing some. This sample has 300,000 to 450,000 clones, with about nine tenths found just once. What was sequenced was PBMCs or T cells enriched from blood (not recorded which). The origin of the receptors is a woman aged 25 to 39 who had been exposed to COVID-19.

V usage is TRBV11-3 and J usage is TRBJ2-7, with 11 bases aligning to TRBD2. The V segment lost 5 bases and the J segment 4 bases; nucleotides outside the gene matches: 7. The CDR3 is made up of 15 amino acids. Germline loops: CDR1 SGHNT, CDR2 YENEEA. This CDR3 is CASSPLLAGVYEQYF. In nucleotides, the CDR3 is TGTGCCAGCAGCCCCTTACTAGCGGGAGTGTACGAGCAGTACTTC.

This rearrangement joins TRBV19 to TRBJ1-5; perhaps TRBD1 as D (6 bases). From germline, CDR1 is LNHDA and CDR2 SQIVND (reference sequence). The CDR3 spans 16 residues. V lost 4 bases and J 4 bases, leaving 17 bases between the germline ends. The CDR3 spells CASSTRGGGENQPQHF. The CDR3 DNA sequence: TGTGCCAGTAGTACCAGAGGGGGGGGAGAAAATCAGCCCCAGCATTTT.

The V call is TRBV3-1 (or the pseudogene TRBV3-2), the J call TRBJ2-1; 9 nucleotides match TRBD1. Germline values: CDR1 LGHDT, CDR2 YNNKEL (reference sequence). This CDR3 is 17 amino acids long. J was trimmed by 1 base and V by 4 bases; bases with no gene match: 8. CDR3 sequence (DNA): TGTGCCAGCAGCCTCTCGACAGGGGGTAAGTCCTACAATGAGCAGTTCTTC. Its protein product is CASSLSTGGKSYNEQFF.

In its sample, this clone was seen once. This chain uses TRBV28 with TRBJ2-7; TRBD2 aligns across 10 bases. After removal of 7 bases from V and 4 bases from J, the junction contained 7 bases not matched to a gene. Per germline, CDR1 MDHEN and CDR2 SYDVKM. The CDR3 has 14 amino acids. CDR3 loop: CASTGLAGVYEQYF. The CDR3 DNA sequence: TGTGCCAGCACTGGGCTAGCGGGAGTATACGAGCAGTACTTC.

This sequence joins TRBV7-3 and TRBJ1-5; D is ambiguous. The CDR3 extends over 13 amino acids. CDR1 is SGHTA, CDR2 FQGTGA, per germline. V lost 5 bases, J lost 6 bases, and 11 bases lay in between. The CDR3 loop is CASSQNGSQPQHF. The CDR3 DNA reads as TGTGCCAGCAGCCAGAACGGGAGTCAGCCCCAGCATTTT.

V usage is TRBV27 and J usage is TRBJ2-7; D is perhaps TRBD1 (5 bases). The V gene's germline CDR1 is MNHEY and CDR2 SMNVEV (reference sequence). CDR3 length: 13 amino acids. Trimming took 3 bases from V and 3 from J, leaving 9 bases between them. CDR3 in amino acids: CASSLTEDYEQYF. CDR3 DNA sequence: TGTGCCAGCAGTTTGACAGAAGACTACGAGCAGTACTTC.

The chain has TRBV27 and TRBJ1-2; TRBD1 matches 8 bases. CDR3 length equals 15 residues. Germline V lookup: CDR1 MNHEY, CDR2 SMNVEV (reference sequence). Unmatched junction bases numbered 12, after V lost 4 bases and J lost 8 bases. The CDR3 coding sequence is TGTGCCAGCAGTTCCCCCGGGACAGGTCCATCAGGCTACACCTTC. It is translated as CASSSPGTGPSGYTF.

The rearrangement joins TRBV28 to TRBJ2-7; possibly TRBD1 for D (5 bases). Between the trimmed V and J ends, which lost 4 bases and 9 bases, there was a span of 13 bases. The CDR3 covers 12 residues. Germline V CDR1 and CDR2: MDHEN, SYDVKM. The CDR3 coding sequence is TGTGCCAGCAGTTCTGGGGCAATTGTGCAGTACTTC. This codes for CASSSGAIVQYF.

V is TRBV5-4 and J is TRBJ1-1, with a tentative D call TRBD1 (5 bases). Trimming removed 0 bases at V and 4 bases at J, with 10 bases between. Per germline, CDR1 SGHNT and CDR2 YYREEE (reference sequence). This CDR3 region has 14 residues. The CDR3 bases are TGTGCCAGCAGCTTGGGGGGGGGTTTCACTGAAGCTTTCTTT. Translated, it gives CASSLGGGFTEAFF.

V is TRBV28 and J is TRBJ2-7, with a possible D match to TRBD2 (6 bases). Trimming pared 6 bases from V and 3 bases from J, leaving 18 bases between. This CDR3 is built from 15 residues. In germline, CDR1 is MDHEN, CDR2 SYDVKM. CDR3 coding DNA: TGTGCCAGCAGCACCCCCCAGCGGGTCCGCTACGAGCAGTACTTC. It yields the protein CASSTPQRVRYEQYF.